This T cell receptor (beta chain) is from a study of shared clonotypes between healthy human individuals. Method: immunoSEQ multiplex PCR; TCRdb's copy keeps in-frame clones and lacks some. Of about 1.1 million clones listed, approximately 80% are singletons. General study points: Non-shared clonotypes displayed generation probabilities falling below those of clonotypes present in all four donors.

V dropped 3 bases and J dropped 2 bases, with 11 bases sitting between them. This CDR3 contains 14 residues. Germline loops: CDR1 MNHEY, CDR2 SMNVEV (reference sequence). Notes on this clone: The antigen is unknown.

The rearrangement links TRBV27 to TRBJ2-7, with D uncertain. The TCR sequence derives from a man in his late teens or twenties in good health. Some clones in this sample may be carry-over from other donors' samples. Sequencing was carried out using memory CD4+ T cells from PBMCs. Subset noted: CD45RA-negative fraction. Here the CDR3 DNA reads TGTGCCAGCAGTTTTGATCGGCGAACCTACGAGCAGTACTTC. This encodes CASSFDRRTYEQYF.